The present TCR beta chain was sequenced within a study of T cell responses to AZD1222 COVID-19 vaccine. Study results and limitations: Spike as a whole was targeted by vaccine-associated CD4 TCRs, dominant at 160-218 and 743-854. It was only a handful of AZD1222 recipients who were seropositive at baseline. Only after the peak T cell response were repertoires sampled. Most donors were white British and more were female, and clonal diversity was possibly underestimated.

Germline CDR1 SGHKS, CDR2 YYEKEE (reference sequence). The CDR3 loop spans 16 amino acids. The ends were cut back, 0 bases at V and 6 bases at J, with 15 bases in the middle. Generated by immunoSEQ multiplex PCR, the TCRdb table keeps only in-frame clones and is missing some. The table has about 190,000 clones, about 92% seen once. In regard to this clone: Its antigen is unidentified.

The starting material was peripheral blood, obtained on day 0 of AZD1222 vaccination. The rearrangement joins TRBV5-5 to TRBJ1-4; a possible D gene is TRBD1 (5 bases). The source of this sequence is an adult in good health. The CDR3 DNA follows: TGTGCCAGCAGCTTGGCGGGGGGAGTCAACTATGAAAAACTGTTTTTT. Its translation: CASSLAGGVNYEKLFF.